The 8 T cell receptor beta chains below were found in one sample sequenced in a study of beta chain features in type 1 diabetes. Study-level results: In every one of the four CD4+ subsets, TCRB CDR3s were moderately but significantly shorter in Type 1 diabetes patients.

Antigen specificity for these receptors is unknown. The authors reverse transcribed all of the isolated RNA, so sequencing captured expressed TCRB transcripts. Assay: immunoSEQ multiplex PCR; the TCRdb copy retains only in-frame clones and omits some. The sample lists hundreds of thousands of clones; roughly 13% were seen once. Sequenced: naive CD4+ T cells from blood. These receptor sequences come from a young woman with type 1 diabetes.

The chain combines TRBV7-2 with TRBJ2-5, with 9 bases aligning to TRBD2. With V trimmed by 7 bases and J by 5 bases, 11 bases remained unmatched. CDR1 is SGHTA, CDR2 FQGNSA, per germline. This CDR3 contains 15 residues. The CDR3 region has the DNA TGTGCCAGCACCAAAAGGGGTAGCGGGGGTGAGACCCAGTACTTC. Translated, it gives CASTKRGSGGETQYF.

This clone came up a few times. V gene TRBV28 combines with J gene TRBJ2-6, with 9 bases matching TRBD1. The CDR3 contains 15 residues. CDR1 and CDR2 (germline): MDHEN, SYDVKM. Trimming removed 5 bases from V and 8 bases from J; junction bases left unmatched: 7. CDR3 amino acids: CASSPGTGRSNVLTF. The CDR3 bases are TGTGCCAGCAGTCCAGGGACAGGGCGGTCCAACGTCCTGACTTTC.

The rearrangement joins TRBV18 to TRBJ2-7; no clear D gene. The CDR3 length is 14 residues. V lost 6 bases and J lost 0, with 12 bases in between. The V gene's germline CDR1 is KGHSH and CDR2 LQKENI. The CDR3 DNA is TGTGCCAGCTCCGCGCGTGCGAGCTCCTACGAGCAGTACTTC. Protein: CASSARASSYEQYF. Full variable domain (remainder filled in from reference TRBV18 and TRBJ2-7): NAGVMQNPRHLVRRRGQEARLRCSPMKGHSHVYWYRQLPEEGLKFMVYLQKENIIDESGMPKERFSAEFPKEGPSILRIQQVVRGDSAAYFCASSARASSYEQYFGPGTRLTVT.

In this sample, this clone turned up a few times. The gene calls are TRBV28 and TRBJ2-7, with D unclear. The ends were cut back, 4 bases at V and 3 bases at J, with 10 bases in the middle. The CDR3 length is 13 residues. Germline loops: CDR1 MDHEN, CDR2 SYDVKM. CDR3 nucleotides: TGTGCCAGCAGTTCCCCGCGCCACTACGAGCAGTACTTC. Translated: CASSSPRHYEQYF.

The chain uses TRBV6-6 and TRBJ2-1; 8 nucleotides align to TRBD1. Per germline, CDR1 MNHNY and CDR2 SVGAGI (reference sequence). V shed 5 bases, J shed 8 bases, and the junction held 8 bases outside the gene matches. The CDR3 covers 14 residues. The CDR3 DNA reads TGTGCCAGCAGTAGAACCGGGACAGGCGATGAGCAGTTCTTC. Amino acids: CASSRTGTGDEQFF.

The gene calls are TRBV13 and TRBJ2-5, with TRBD2 as a possible D gene (6 bases). The V and J ends lost 1 base and 5 bases respectively, with 14 bases between them. The CDR3 totals 15 residues. Per the germline V gene, CDR1 is PRHDT and CDR2 is FYEKMQ (reference sequence). Here the CDR3 reads CASSLALRGLETQYF. The CDR3 region has the DNA TGTGCCAGCAGCTTAGCTCTCCGGGGGTTGGAGACCCAGTACTTC.

This chain joins TRBV9 and TRBJ2-3, with 8 bases matching TRBD1. This CDR3 contains 20 residues. J lost 3 bases, V lost 0 bases, and 18 bases had no gene match. CDR1 is SGDLS, CDR2 YYNGEE, per germline. The CDR3: CASSVGRFQGQAEITDTQYF. CDR3 bases: TGTGCCAGCAGCGTAGGGCGTTTCCAGGGACAGGCAGAAATAACAGATACGCAGTATTTT.

The J gene is TRBJ2-3, the V gene TRBV5-4; D is uncertain. Trimming pared 7 bases from V and 6 bases from J, leaving 21 bases between. There are 15 residues in the CDR3. Germline CDR1 reads SGHNT; CDR2 reads YYREEE (reference sequence). CDR3 DNA sequence: TGTGCCAGCGCGAGAGTTGGAGCGCGACCCGATACGCAGTATTTT. This gives the protein CASARVGARPDTQYF.